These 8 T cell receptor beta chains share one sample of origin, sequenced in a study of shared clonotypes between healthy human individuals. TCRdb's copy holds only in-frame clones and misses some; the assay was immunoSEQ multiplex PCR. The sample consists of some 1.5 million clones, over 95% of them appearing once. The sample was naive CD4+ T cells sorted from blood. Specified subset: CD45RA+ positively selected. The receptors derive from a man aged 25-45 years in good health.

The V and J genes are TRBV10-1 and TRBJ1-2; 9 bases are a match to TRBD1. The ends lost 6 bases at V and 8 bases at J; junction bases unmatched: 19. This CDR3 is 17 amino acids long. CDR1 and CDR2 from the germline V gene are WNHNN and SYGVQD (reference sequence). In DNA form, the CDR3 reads TGCGCCAGCAGGCTCCCTACAGGGGGCGAAACTAATTCCGGCTACACCTTC. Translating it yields CASRLPTGGETNSGYTF.

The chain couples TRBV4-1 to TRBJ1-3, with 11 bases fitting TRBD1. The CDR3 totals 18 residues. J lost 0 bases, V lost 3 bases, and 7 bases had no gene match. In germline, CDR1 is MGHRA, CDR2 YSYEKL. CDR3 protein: CASSQATGQGDSGNTIYF. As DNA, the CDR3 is TGCGCCAGCAGCCAGGCAACGGGACAGGGGGACTCTGGAAACACCATATATTTT.

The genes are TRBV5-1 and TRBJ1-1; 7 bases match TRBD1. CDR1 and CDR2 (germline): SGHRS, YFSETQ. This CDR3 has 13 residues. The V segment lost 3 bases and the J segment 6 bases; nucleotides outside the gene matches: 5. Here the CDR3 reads CASSYTGVAEAFF. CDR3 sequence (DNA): TGCGCCAGCAGCTATACAGGGGTCGCTGAAGCTTTCTTT.

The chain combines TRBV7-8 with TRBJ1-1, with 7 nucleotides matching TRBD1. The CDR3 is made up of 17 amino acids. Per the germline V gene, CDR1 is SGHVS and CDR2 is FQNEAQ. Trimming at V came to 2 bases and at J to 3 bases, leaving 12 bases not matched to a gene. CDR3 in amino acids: CASSLTPLTGFYTEAFF. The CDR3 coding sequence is TGTGCCAGCAGCTTAACCCCTTTGACAGGGTTCTACACTGAAGCTTTCTTT.

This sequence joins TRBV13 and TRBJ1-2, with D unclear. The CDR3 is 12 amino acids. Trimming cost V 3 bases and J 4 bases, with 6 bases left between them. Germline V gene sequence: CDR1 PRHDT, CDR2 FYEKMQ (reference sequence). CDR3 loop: CASSFGSYGYTF. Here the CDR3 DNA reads TGTGCCAGCAGCTTTGGTTCCTATGGCTACACCTTC.

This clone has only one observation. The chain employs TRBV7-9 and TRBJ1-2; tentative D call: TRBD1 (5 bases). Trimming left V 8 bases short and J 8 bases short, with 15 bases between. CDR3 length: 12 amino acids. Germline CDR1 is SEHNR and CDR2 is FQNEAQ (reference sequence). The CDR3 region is CASDLVGEGYTF. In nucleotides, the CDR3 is TGTGCCAGCGACTTAGTGGGGGAGGGCTACACCTTC.

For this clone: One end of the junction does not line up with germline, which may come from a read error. DNA of the CDR3: TGTGCCATCAGTGAGTCCTCTGACCGCAGCTTC. This gives the protein CAISESSDRSF. The V call is TRBV10-3, the J call TRBJ2-7; D is uncertain. Germline assignment: CDR1 ENHRY and CDR2 SYGVKD. This CDR3 spans 11 amino acids.

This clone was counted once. The chain's CDR3 is CASSSSGQLYSYEQYF. Here the CDR3 DNA reads TGTGCCAGCAGCTCATCGGGACAGTTATACTCCTACGAGCAGTACTTC. This chain joins TRBV11-2 and TRBJ2-7; 7 nucleotides line up with TRBD1. The CDR3 has 16 amino acids. V lost 4 bases, J lost 0 bases, and 9 bases stayed unmatched. CDR1 and CDR2 (germline): SGHAT, FQNNGV.